Presented here are 23 T cell receptor beta chains from one specimen sequenced in a study of blood T cell repertoires in COVID-19. This table comes from immunoSEQ multiplex PCR, and its TCRdb copy is limited to in-frame clones, with some not included. The sample has 70,000 to 95,000 clones; roughly 78% are singletons. The sequencing input was peripheral blood. Receptor source: a man aged 55 to 70 with COVID-19, enrolled during active disease.

The CDR3 DNA reads as TGTGCCAGCAGCGGGCCGGGACAGGGGGCGACCGGGGAGCTGTTTTTT. Translated, it gives CASSGPGQGATGELFF. The rearrangement links TRBV11-3 to TRBJ2-2; 12 positions agree with TRBD1. V shed 5 bases, J shed 5 bases, and the junction held 6 bases outside the gene matches. CDR3 length: 16 amino acids. Germline CDR1 and CDR2: SGHNT and YENEEA.

The chain joins TRBV21-1 to TRBJ1-2; no DNA check was done on the table's D call, TRBD1. TRBV21-1 is deemed a pseudogene. The CDR3 consists of 15 residues. CDR3 residues: CASSGTGSGDIGYTF. In DNA form, the CDR3 reads TGTGCCAGCAGCGGAACAGGATCCGGAGATATTGGCTACACCTTC.

The table lists this clone with a count of one. The CDR3 protein is CASSQDSPVSQETQYF. For the CDR3, the DNA is TGTGCCAGCAGCCAAGATTCCCCCGTTAGTCAAGAGACCCAGTACTTC. The gene calls are TRBV3-1 (or the pseudogene TRBV3-2) and TRBJ2-5; no firm D call. The germline V gene has CDR1 LGHDT and CDR2 YNNKEL (reference sequence). This CDR3 region has 16 residues. V lost 0 bases to trimming and J lost 2 bases, with 13 bases between them.

V gene TRBV3-1 (or the pseudogene TRBV3-2) combines with J gene TRBJ2-5, with D maybe TRBD2 (5 bases). From germline, CDR1 is LGHDT and CDR2 YNNKEL (reference sequence). The CDR3 covers 13 residues. The ends were cut back, 4 bases at V and 8 bases at J, with 14 bases in the middle. This chain's CDR3 is CASSPPAGQTQYF. CDR3 DNA: TGTGCCAGCAGCCCCCCCGCGGGTCAAACCCAGTACTTC.

V gene TRBV25-1 combines with J gene TRBJ2-1; 10 bases are a match to TRBD2. The CDR3 spans 18 residues. The germline V gene encodes CDR1 MGHDK and CDR2 SYGVNS. Germline trimming cut 1 base from V and 2 bases from J; bases unmatched to any gene: 8. In nucleotides, the CDR3 is TGTGCCAGCAGTGAATGGGTTAGCGGGGGGAAAACCTACAATGAGCAGTTCTTC. It codes for CASSEWVSGGKTYNEQFF. Based on the CDR3 plus reference TRBV25-1 and TRBJ2-1, the full variable domain is EADIYQTPRYLVIGTGKKITLECSQTMGHDKMYWYQQDPGMELHLIHYSYGVNSTEKGDLSSESTVSRIRTEHFPLTLESARPSHTSQYLCASSEWVSGGKTYNEQFFGPGTRLTVL.

This clone was counted only a few times. Written as DNA, the CDR3 is TGTGCCAGCAGCACAGGGGGGAACACTGAAGCTTTCTTT. It encodes CASSTGGNTEAFF. This chain links TRBV2 with TRBJ1-1, with 8 bases fitting TRBD1. J lost 1 base, V lost 6 bases, and 1 base had no gene match. CDR1 and CDR2 (germline): SNHLY, FYNNEI. CDR3 length: 13 residues.

The V gene is TRBV27, the J gene TRBJ1-5; D remains unclear. The germline V gene encodes CDR1 MNHEY and CDR2 SMNVEV (reference sequence). With 6 bases removed from V and 4 bases from J, the gap between germline ends came to 10 bases. CDR3 size: 13 residues. The CDR3 region is CASRKSGNQPQHF. The CDR3 DNA reads TGTGCCAGCAGGAAATCAGGTAATCAGCCCCAGCATTTT.

This chain links TRBV4-2 with TRBJ1-4; D is unresolved. Trimming removed 2 bases at V and 0 bases at J, with 7 bases between. There are 15 residues in the CDR3. Germline CDR1 and CDR2: LGHNA and YNFKEQ. CDR3 loop: CASSQPGTTNEKLFF. The CDR3 DNA is TGTGCCAGCAGCCAACCCGGGACAACTAATGAAAAACTGTTTTTT.

This sequence joins TRBV14 and TRBJ1-2; TRBD1 is a possible D gene (5 bases). Germline V CDR1 and CDR2: SGHDN, FVKESK. This CDR3 spans 14 amino acids. V gave up 3 bases and J gave up 0 bases, with 8 bases separating them. The CDR3 coding sequence is TGTGCCAGCAGCCATAGGGGTACTAACTATGGCTACACCTTC. Translating it yields CASSHRGTNYGYTF.

The CDR3 reads CATSGQVTDTQYF. The CDR3 region has the DNA TGTGCCACCAGTGGGCAAGTCACAGATACGCAGTATTTT. V usage is TRBV24-1 and J usage is TRBJ2-3; D unresolved. The CDR3 loop spans 13 amino acids. Trimming cost V 5 bases and J 2 bases, with 7 bases left between them. Germline assignment: CDR1 KGHDR and CDR2 SFDVKD.

V is TRBV5-1 and J is TRBJ2-2; D remains ambiguous. This CDR3 spans 14 amino acids. V was clipped by 6 bases and J by 0 bases, with 9 bases between them. CDR1 is SGHRS and CDR2 is YFSETQ in the germline V gene. The DNA of the CDR3 is TGCGCCAGCATAGACACCGCGAACACCGGGGAGCTGTTTTTT. Translation: CASIDTANTGELFF.

The V gene is TRBV5-6, the J gene TRBJ1-2, with D maybe TRBD1 (5 bases). The CDR3 is 13 residues long. Trimming removed 4 bases from V and 7 bases from J, with 14 bases in between. The V gene's germline CDR1 is SGHDT and CDR2 YYEEEE. The chain's CDR3 is CASSQPGGFGYTF. CDR3 nucleotides: TGTGCCAGCAGCCAACCCGGGGGGTTTGGCTACACCTTC.

CDR3 coding DNA: TGCGCCAGCAGCTTGGCCGTCCCCGGGAACACTGAAGCTTTCTTT. Translating gives CASSLAVPGNTEAFF. The V gene is TRBV5-1, the J gene TRBJ1-1; D gene uncertain. The V gene lost 0 bases and the J gene lost 1 base, with 10 bases spanning the gap. The CDR3 loop spans 15 amino acids. Germline CDR1 and CDR2: SGHRS and YFSETQ.

The rearrangement uses TRBV30 and TRBJ1-1; D is uncertain. The CDR3 has 17 residues. CDR1 and CDR2 from the germline V gene are GTSNPN and SVGIG (reference sequence). With 4 bases removed from V and 1 base from J, the gap between germline ends came to 22 bases. CDR3 in DNA: TGTGCCTGGACTGCCCTGGGGAGTTGGACTGGGAACACTGAAGCTTTCTTT. Amino acid sequence: CAWTALGSWTGNTEAFF. The entire variable domain, with the rest obtained from reference TRBV30 and TRBJ1-1, is as follows: SQTIHQWPATLVQPVGSPLSLECTVEGTSNPNLYWYRQAAGRGLQLLFYSVGIGQISSEVPQNLSASRPQDRQFILSSKKLLLSDSGFYLCAWTALGSWTGNTEAFFGQGTRLTVV.

This clone was seen many times. For the CDR3, the DNA is TGTGCCAGCAGCCCGGGAGGCAGACCCTCCGGGGAGCTGTTTTTT. Protein product: CASSPGGRPSGELFF. J is TRBJ2-2 and V is TRBV5-8; TRBD2 aligns across 7 bases. The CDR3 runs to 15 residues. CDR1 is SGHTS, CDR2 YDEGEE, per germline. V lost 4 bases and J lost 6; bases outside the gene matches: 9.

In nucleotides, the CDR3 is TGTGCCAGCAGTTACACTCCTAGCGGGAGGGAGCAGTTCTTC. The encoded protein is CASSYTPSGREQFF. The gene calls are TRBV6-5 and TRBJ2-1, with TRBD2 matching over 11 bases. The CDR3 extends over 14 amino acids. The ends lost 2 bases at V and 10 bases at J; junction bases unmatched: 4. Germline V gene sequence: CDR1 MNHEY, CDR2 SVGAGI.

V usage is TRBV3-1 (or the pseudogene TRBV3-2) and J usage is TRBJ2-5; maybe TRBD1 (5 bases). CDR3 length equals 13 residues. The germline V and J ends were trimmed by 6 bases and 5 bases, with 13 bases remaining between them. CDR1 LGHDT and CDR2 YNNKEL come from the germline V gene (reference sequence). CDR3 sequence: CASRPRDTETQYF. The CDR3 DNA sequence: TGTGCCAGCAGGCCCAGGGATACGGAGACCCAGTACTTC.

The gene calls are TRBV5-4 and TRBJ2-3; the D gene is possibly TRBD2 (6 bases). The CDR3 length is 16 residues. Germline CDR1 and CDR2: SGHNT and YYREEE (reference sequence). The V and J ends lost 1 base and 3 bases respectively, with 15 bases between them. The CDR3 here is CASSLFGSMGTDTQYF. The CDR3 DNA reads TGTGCCAGCAGCTTGTTCGGGAGCATGGGAACAGATACGCAGTATTTT.

CDR3 loop: CASSLAGSEQYF. The CDR3 bases are TGCGCCAGCAGCTTGGCGGGTTCCGAGCAGTACTTC. This rearrangement joins TRBV5-1 to TRBJ2-7; D not certain. The CDR3 length is 12 residues. Trimming took 0 bases from V and 6 from J, leaving 7 bases between them. The V gene's germline CDR1 is SGHRS and CDR2 YFSETQ. The full variable domain, its missing parts supplied by reference TRBV5-1 and TRBJ2-7, is KAGVTQTPRYLIKTRGQQVTLSCSPISGHRSVSWYQQTPGQGLQFLFEYFSETQRNKGNFPGRFSGRQFSNSRSEMNVSTLELGDSALYLCASSLAGSEQYFGPGTRLTVT.

This clone was seen once. This chain joins TRBV5-1 and TRBJ1-6, with TRBD1 as a possible D gene (6 bases). Trimming took off 1 base at V and 10 bases at J, with 15 bases between the two ends. CDR1 and CDR2 from the germline V gene are SGHRS and YFSETQ. There are 15 residues in the CDR3. The CDR3 is CASSLLAGVWSPLHF. CDR3 coding DNA: TGCGCCAGCAGCTTGCTGGCAGGGGTTTGGTCACCCCTCCACTTT. The whole variable domain, filled in from reference TRBV5-1 and TRBJ1-6, reads KAGVTQTPRYLIKTRGQQVTLSCSPISGHRSVSWYQQTPGQGLQFLFEYFSETQRNKGNFPGRFSGRQFSNSRSEMNVSTLELGDSALYLCASSLLAGVWSPLHFGNGTRLTVT.

A single count supports this clone. V and J are TRBV7-3 and TRBJ2-2, with D uncertain. The CDR3 is 14 amino acids. V lost 1 base, J lost 1 base, and 4 bases lay in between. The germline CDR1 and CDR2 sequences are SGHTA and FQGTGA. CDR3 amino acids: CASSLRQNTGELFF. DNA of the CDR3: TGTGCCAGCAGCTTAAGACAGAACACCGGGGAGCTGTTTTTT.

The chain joins TRBV7-9 to TRBJ2-2; 8 bases are shared with TRBD2. CDR1 is SEHNR and CDR2 is FQNEAQ in the germline V gene (reference sequence). This CDR3 region has 16 residues. Trimming took 8 bases from V and 0 from J; bases not matched to a gene: 8. Here the CDR3 reads CASADRGGANTGELFF. The DNA for the CDR3 is TGTGCCAGCGCAGACCGGGGGGGAGCGAACACCGGGGAGCTGTTTTTT.

V and J are TRBV21-1 and TRBJ2-7; the table names TRBD2, a call not compared with the DNA. TRBV21-1 is flagged as a pseudogene. The CDR3 spans 13 residues. The CDR3 loop reads CASNGTSSYEQYF. CDR3 bases: TGTGCCAGCAACGGGACTAGCTCCTACGAGCAGTACTTC.